The clone carrying this T cell receptor beta chain has a count of ten or more. The antigen is not known. A universal primer site was incorporated via template switching, and the cDNA contained unique molecular identifiers. TCRdb called the 5' RACE reads again in MiXCR, with one record for every CDR3 protein. The repertoire holds around 370,000 distinct CDR3 sequences, with roughly 9% as singletons. V lost 2 bases to trimming and J lost 2 bases, with 4 bases between them. This CDR3 spans 12 amino acids. The sample originates from a study of identical twins. Overall study results and limits: Twin sharing of out-of-frame TCR alpha was underestimated by models in monozygotic pairs.

The V and J genes are TRBV12-3 or TRBV12-4 and TRBJ2-7; D remains ambiguous. This clonotype was sampled from a woman between 45 and 60 years old in good health. What was sequenced was naive T cells sorted from blood. This CDR3 reads CASSLSAYEQYF. In DNA, the CDR3 is TGTGCCAGCAGTTTATCCGCCTACGAGCAGTACTTC.